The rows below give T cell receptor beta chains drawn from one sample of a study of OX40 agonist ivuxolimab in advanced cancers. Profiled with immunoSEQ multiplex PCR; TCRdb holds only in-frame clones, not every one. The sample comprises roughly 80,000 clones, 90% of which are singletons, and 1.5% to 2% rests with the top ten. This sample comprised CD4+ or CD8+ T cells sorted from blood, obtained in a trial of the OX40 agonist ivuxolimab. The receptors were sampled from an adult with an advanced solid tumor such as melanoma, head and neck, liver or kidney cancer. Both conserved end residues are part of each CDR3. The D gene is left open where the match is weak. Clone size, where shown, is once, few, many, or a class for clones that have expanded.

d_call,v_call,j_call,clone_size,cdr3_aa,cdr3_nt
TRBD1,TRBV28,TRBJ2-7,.,CASSSGGTGNHEQYF,TGTGCCAGCAGTTCGGGCGGGACAGGGAACCACGAGCAGTACTTC
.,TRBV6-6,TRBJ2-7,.,CASRGAEGEQYF,TGTGCCAGCAGGGGGGCGGAGGGGGAGCAGTACTTC
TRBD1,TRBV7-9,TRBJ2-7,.,CASSFRDRGAQEQYF,TGTGCCAGCAGCTTCCGGGACAGGGGAGCGCAAGAGCAGTACTTC
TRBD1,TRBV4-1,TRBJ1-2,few,CASSQGRTGYGYTF,TGCGCCAGCAGCCAAGGGAGGACAGGGTATGGCTACACCTTC
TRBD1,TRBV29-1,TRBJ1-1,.,CSASDRGKAFF,TGCAGCGCCTCAGACAGGGGCAAAGCTTTCTTT
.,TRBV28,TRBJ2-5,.,CASTSDSGETQYF,TGTGCCAGCACTTCGGACAGCGGGGAGACCCAGTACTTC
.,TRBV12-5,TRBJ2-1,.,CASGPGASSYNEQFF,TGTGCTAGTGGCCCGGGAGCAAGCTCCTACAATGAGCAGTTCTTC
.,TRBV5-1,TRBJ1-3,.,CASSNIQGSGNTIYF,TGCGCCAGCAGCAATATACAGGGCTCTGGAAACACCATATATTTT
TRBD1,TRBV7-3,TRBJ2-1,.,CASSSKTGSIYNEQFF,TGTGCCAGCAGCTCTAAGACAGGGTCCATTTACAATGAGCAGTTCTTC
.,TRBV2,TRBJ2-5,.,CASSPQGGETQYF,TGTGCCAGCAGTCCACAGGGGGGGGAGACCCAGTACTTC
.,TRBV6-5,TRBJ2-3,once,CASSYAGGSTDTQYF,TGTGCCAGCAGTTACGCTGGCGGGAGCACAGATACGCAGTATTTT
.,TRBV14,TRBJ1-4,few,CASSQEWGIGEKLFF,TGTGCCAGCAGCCAAGAATGGGGAATCGGTGAAAAACTGTTTTTT
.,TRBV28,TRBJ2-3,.,CASSLEGGHTQYF,TGTGCCAGCAGTTTAGAAGGGGGACATACGCAGTATTTT